This paragraph reports one T cell receptor (beta chain). This specimen comes from a study of hypomethylating agent response in myelodysplastic syndrome. Study in general: Of patients, 8 of 11 got azacitidine and 3 of 11 decitabine. The most frequent mutation was TET2, in about 50% of the 11 patients.

Data came from immunoSEQ multiplex PCR; TCRdb stores just in-frame clones and leaves some out. The data show thousands of clones, more than 80% seen once. This clonotype was sampled from a human donor with myelodysplastic syndrome. Sequencing was performed on bone marrow, taken before or after starting hypomethylating agent treatment for myelodysplastic syndrome (not recorded which).

The CDR3 DNA reads as TGTGCCAGTAGTATGAACAGGGGTAGCACAGATACGCAGTATTTT. This sequence encodes CASSMNRGSTDTQYF. The genes are TRBV19 and TRBJ2-3; 7 nucleotides agree with TRBD1. Germline V gene sequence: CDR1 LNHDA, CDR2 SQIVND (reference sequence). J lost 0 bases, V lost 3 bases, and 3 bases had no gene match. The CDR3 extends over 15 amino acids.